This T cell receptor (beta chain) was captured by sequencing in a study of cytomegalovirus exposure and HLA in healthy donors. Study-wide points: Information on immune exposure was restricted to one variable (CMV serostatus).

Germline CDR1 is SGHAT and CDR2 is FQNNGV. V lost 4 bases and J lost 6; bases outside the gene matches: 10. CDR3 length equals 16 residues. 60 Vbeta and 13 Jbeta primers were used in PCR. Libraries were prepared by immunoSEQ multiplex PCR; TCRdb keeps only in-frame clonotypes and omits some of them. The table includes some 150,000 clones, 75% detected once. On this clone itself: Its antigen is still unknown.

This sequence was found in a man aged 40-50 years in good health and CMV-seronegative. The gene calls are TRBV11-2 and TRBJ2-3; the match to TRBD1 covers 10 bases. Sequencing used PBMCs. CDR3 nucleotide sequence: TGTGCCAGCAGCTCTCGGGGGGGACAGGGGACGGATACGCAGTATTTT. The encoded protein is CASSSRGGQGTDTQYF.